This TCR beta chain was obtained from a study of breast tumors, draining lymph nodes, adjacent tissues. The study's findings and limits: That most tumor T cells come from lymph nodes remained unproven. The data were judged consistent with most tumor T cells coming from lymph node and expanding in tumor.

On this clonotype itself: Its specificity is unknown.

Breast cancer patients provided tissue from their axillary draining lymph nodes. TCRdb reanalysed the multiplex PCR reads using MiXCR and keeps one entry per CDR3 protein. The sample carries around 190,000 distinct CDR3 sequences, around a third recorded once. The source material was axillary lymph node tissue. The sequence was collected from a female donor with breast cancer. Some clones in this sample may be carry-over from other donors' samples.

CDR3 sequence: CASSLEGEAQYF. CDR3 DNA sequence: TGTGCCAGCAGTCTAGAGGGCGAAGCGCAGTATTTT. The V and J genes are TRBV3-1 and TRBJ2-3; maybe TRBD2 (5 bases). The CDR3 has 12 amino acids. Germline loops: CDR1 LGHDT, CDR2 YNNKEL (reference sequence). The ends were cut back, 6 bases at V and 10 bases at J, with 14 bases in the middle.